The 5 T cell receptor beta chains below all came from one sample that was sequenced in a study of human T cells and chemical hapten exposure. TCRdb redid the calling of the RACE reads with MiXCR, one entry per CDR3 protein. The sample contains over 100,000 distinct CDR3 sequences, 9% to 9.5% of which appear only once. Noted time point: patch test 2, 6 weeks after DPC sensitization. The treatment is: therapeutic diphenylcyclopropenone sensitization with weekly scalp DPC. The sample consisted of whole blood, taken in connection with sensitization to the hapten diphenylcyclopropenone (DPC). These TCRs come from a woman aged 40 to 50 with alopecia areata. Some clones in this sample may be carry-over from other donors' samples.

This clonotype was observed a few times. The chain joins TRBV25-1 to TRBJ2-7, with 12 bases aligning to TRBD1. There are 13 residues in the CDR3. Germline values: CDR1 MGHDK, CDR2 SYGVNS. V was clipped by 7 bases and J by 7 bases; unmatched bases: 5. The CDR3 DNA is TGTGCCAGCATGGGACAGGGGGCGCGGGAGCAGTACTTC. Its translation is CASMGQGAREQYF.

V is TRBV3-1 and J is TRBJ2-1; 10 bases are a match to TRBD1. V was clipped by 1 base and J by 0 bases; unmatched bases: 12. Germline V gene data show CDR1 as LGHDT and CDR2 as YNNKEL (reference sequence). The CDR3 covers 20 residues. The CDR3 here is CASSQVPGQGTLSSYNEQFF. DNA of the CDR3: TGTGCCAGCAGCCAAGTTCCGGGACAGGGGACTTTAAGCTCCTACAATGAGCAGTTCTTC.

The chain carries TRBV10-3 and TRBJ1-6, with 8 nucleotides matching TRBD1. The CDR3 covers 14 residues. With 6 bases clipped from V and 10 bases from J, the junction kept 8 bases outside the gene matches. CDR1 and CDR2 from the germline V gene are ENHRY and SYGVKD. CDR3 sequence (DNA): TGTGCCATCAGGCCGACAGGGGCGGAATCACCCCTCCACTTT. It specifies CAIRPTGAESPLHF.

CDR3 in amino acids: CASSYRDGPSNEQFF. The CDR3 nucleotides read TGTGCCAGCAGCTACCGGGACGGCCCCTCCAATGAGCAGTTCTTC. V gene TRBV7-9 combines with J gene TRBJ2-1; D is tentatively TRBD1 or TRBD2 (5 bases each). This CDR3 has 15 amino acids. Germline CDR1 and CDR2: SEHNR and FQNEAQ (reference sequence). Trimming stripped 4 bases from V and 6 bases from J, with 16 bases between.

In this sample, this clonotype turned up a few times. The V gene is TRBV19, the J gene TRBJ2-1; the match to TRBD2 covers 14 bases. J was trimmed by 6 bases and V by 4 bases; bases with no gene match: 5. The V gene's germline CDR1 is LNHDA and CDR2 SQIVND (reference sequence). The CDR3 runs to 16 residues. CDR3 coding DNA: TGTGCCAGTAGTACCCTGACTAGCGGGGGGGCCAATGAGCAGTTCTTC. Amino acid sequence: CASSTLTSGGANEQFF. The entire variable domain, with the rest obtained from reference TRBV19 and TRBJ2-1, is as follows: DGGITQSPKYLFRKEGQNVTLSCEQNLNHDAMYWYRQDPGQGLRLIYYSQIVNDFQKGDIAEGYSVSREKKESFPLTVTSAQKNPTAFYLCASSTLTSGGANEQFFGPGTRLTVL.